This T cell receptor beta chain was documented in a study of blood T cell repertoires in COVID-19. Study at large: Spain, Italy and the United States supplied samples that represented acute and convalescent COVID-19. The analysed material was cDNA or gDNA that came from T cells, B-cell-depleted T cells, or PBMCs.

Germline V gene lookup returns CDR1 SGDLS and CDR2 YYNGEE. This CDR3 region has 15 residues. Trimming left V 0 bases short and J 5 bases short, with 14 bases between. There are a few counts of this clone. Generated by immunoSEQ multiplex PCR, the TCRdb table keeps only in-frame clones and is missing some. The sample has some 200,000 clones; about four fifths are singletons. The sample comprised peripheral blood. The chain couples TRBV9 to TRBJ2-5, with D maybe TRBD2 (5 bases). The TCR was taken from a woman in her thirties who had recovered from COVID-19. CDR3 protein: CASSVGPRRGETQYF. In DNA form, the CDR3 reads TGTGCCAGCAGCGTAGGACCTCGGCGAGGGGAGACCCAGTACTTC.